This TCR beta chain comes out of a study of blood T cell repertoires in COVID-19 (TCRdb year 2020). For the wider study: Samples covering the acute and convalescent phases of COVID-19 were provided by collaborators in the United States, Italy and Spain. The prospective study material was composed of cDNA or gDNA derived from T cells, B-cell-depleted T cells, or PBMCs. The dataset comprised deeply sampled blood TCRbeta repertoires from subjects exposed to, actively infected with, or recovered from COVID-19. A freely available public database, intended as a resource for researchers studying the immune response to SARS-CoV-2, is where the repertoires were released. Samples were obtained from the ongoing ImmuneRACE study (first 160 participants) and from 1,000 to 1,500 subjects provided by 6 global collaborators. Sample metadata almost always included a de-identified subject ID, COVID-19 status, age in years and sex. Where available, HLA class I and class II types were taken from metadata supplied by the sample provider and were not determined by assay-based typing. The study at large found these results: How much clinical and demographic metadata was included differed by source and by participant, and the metadata was provided uncurated.

Each collaborating institution followed its own protocols to collect whole blood in K2EDTA tubes. Collaborator samples were shipped for TCRbeta analysis as frozen whole blood, isolated PBMCs, or DNA extracted from either sample type. TCRbeta CDR3 regions were amplified from genomic DNA using the immunoSEQ Assay, a bias-controlled multiplex PCR. The study's processing was this. The number of nucleated cells in each sample was estimated from the amplification of reference gene primers within the assay. To quantify the absolute abundance of each unique TCRbeta CDR3 rearrangement, sequence reads were collapsed and filtered. For each sample, productive Simpson clonality was calculated as the square root of Simpson's diversity index over productive rearrangements. TCRdb provides this immuneACCESS table in a form limited to in-frame rearrangements. Some clones are lacking; in checked studies, under half of them reflect an unresolved V gene, and why the rest are absent is not known. That table furnishes V, J and clone size, whereas the DNA furnished D and trimming. Counted in this sample were about 200,000 clones; 75% to 85% of them appeared once. About 13% of the sample is held by the ten biggest clonotypes.

With regard to this clone: Its cognate antigen has yet to be identified. There are no base qualities to consult, and no much larger clone falls within one base.

The CDR3, from cysteine to phenylalanine, totals 11 residues. Only CDR3 DNA remains: 33 bases, in frame from the first base. According to the germline V gene (reference sequence), CDR1 reads GTSNPN and CDR2 reads SVGIG. Germline trimming: 8 bases from V, 6 bases from J; junction bases outside gene matches: 6. The chain uses TRBV30 and TRBJ2-7; 8 central bases correspond to TRBD1. Sequencing was carried out using peripheral blood. The TCR sequence derives from a human donor in a cohort sampled during active COVID-19. This receptor has the CDR3 CAGGQGPEQYF. The DNA reads TGTGCCGGCGGACAGGGTCCCGAGCAGTACTTC.